The clone carrying this T cell receptor beta chain was found once. Its matching antigen is unknown. This sample is drawn from a study of persistence of HIV-infected CD4 T cells. Study context: CD4+ T cells responding to CMV or HIV-1 Gag were isolated. Median time on suppressive ART was 8 to 9 years. The study's findings and limits: TCRbeta richness was lower in CMV- and Gag-responding cells than in anti-CD3/anti-CD28-responding cells.

This was the immunoSEQ version 4 assay in survey mode. Template was genomic DNA at 10 ng/uL, with up to about 1 ug used per sample. Profiled with immunoSEQ multiplex PCR; TCRdb holds only in-frame clones, not every one. The sample lists about 32,000 clones; approximately 85% were seen once. An overlapping HIV-1 Gag peptide pool stimulated these cells at 0.95 to 1 ug/peptide/mL. CD40L-negative CD69-negative CD45RO-high memory CD4+ T cells were sorted as populations depleted of antigen-responding cells. Per germline, CDR1 MGHDK and CDR2 SYGVNS. This CDR3 has 16 residues. V gave up 7 bases and J gave up 2 bases; unmatched junction bases: 11.

This TCR came from an adult woman with HIV who was CMV-seropositive. This sample comprised CD4+ T cells sorted from PBMCs after approximately 20-hour stimulation, obtained from a patient who received antiretroviral therapy. The rearrangement joins TRBV25-1 to TRBJ2-3; 8 nucleotides match TRBD2. The CDR3 DNA reads TGTGCCAGCATCGATACCGGGAGGGGATTCACAGATACGCAGTATTTT. Residues: CASIDTGRGFTDTQYF.